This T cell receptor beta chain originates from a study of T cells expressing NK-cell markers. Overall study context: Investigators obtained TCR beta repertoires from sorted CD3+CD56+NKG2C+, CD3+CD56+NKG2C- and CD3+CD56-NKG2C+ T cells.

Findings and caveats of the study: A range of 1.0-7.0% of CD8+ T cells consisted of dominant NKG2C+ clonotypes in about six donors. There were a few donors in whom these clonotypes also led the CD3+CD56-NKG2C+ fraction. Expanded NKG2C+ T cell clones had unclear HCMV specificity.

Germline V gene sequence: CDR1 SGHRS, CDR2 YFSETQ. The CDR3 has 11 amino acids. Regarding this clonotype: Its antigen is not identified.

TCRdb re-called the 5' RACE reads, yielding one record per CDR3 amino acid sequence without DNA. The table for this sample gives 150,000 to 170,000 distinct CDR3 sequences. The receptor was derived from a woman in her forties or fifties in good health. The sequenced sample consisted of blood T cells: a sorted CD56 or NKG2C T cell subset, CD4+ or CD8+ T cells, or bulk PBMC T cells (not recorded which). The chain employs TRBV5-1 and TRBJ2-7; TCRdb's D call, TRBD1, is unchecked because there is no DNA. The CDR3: CASSSQGEQYF.